The 13 T cell receptor beta chains listed next were all sequenced from one sample in a study of CD8 T cells in ankylosing spondylitis. Points from the study as a whole: Seven to nine highly homologous variants formed a TCR beta motif that appeared characteristic of ankylosing spondylitis blood.

TCRdb passed the 5' RACE reads through MiXCR, listing each CDR3 protein once. The sample has approximately 140,000 distinct CDR3 sequences, 17% seen once. The antigens for these receptors are not known. The sample consisted of blood, either unsorted or a sorted T cell fraction (not recorded which). Receptors originate from a male donor with ankylosing spondylitis.

In this sample, this clonotype turned up a few times. The V gene is TRBV15, the J gene TRBJ1-2; D perhaps matches TRBD1 (5 bases). There are 15 residues in the CDR3. The germline V and J ends were trimmed by 2 bases and 2 bases, with 12 bases remaining between them. Germline CDR1 and CDR2: LNHNV and YYDKDF (reference sequence). The CDR3 sequence is CATSRPRGINYGYTF. For the CDR3, the DNA is TGTGCCACCAGCAGACCCCGGGGCATAAACTATGGCTACACCTTC.

This clonotype was seen only a few times. This sequence joins TRBV7-9 and TRBJ2-7, with unresolved D. Germline values: CDR1 SEHNR, CDR2 FQNEAQ (reference sequence). The V gene lost 5 bases and the J gene lost 4 bases, with 9 bases spanning the gap. The CDR3 length is 12 residues. CDR3 in amino acids: CASSRSEYEQYF. DNA for the CDR3: TGTGCCAGCAGCCGGTCAGAGTACGAGCAGTACTTC.

Only a few counts were recorded for this clonotype. This chain joins TRBV25-1 and TRBJ2-7; perhaps TRBD2 as D (5 bases). CDR1 MGHDK and CDR2 SYGVNS come from the germline V gene. This CDR3 region has 13 residues. Trimming stripped 6 bases from V and 2 bases from J, with 11 bases between. The CDR3 sequence: CASRVDGAYEQYF. The CDR3, as DNA: TGTGCCAGCAGAGTTGACGGGGCCTACGAGCAGTACTTC.

The genes are TRBV6-5 and TRBJ1-5; no definite D call. CDR3 length: 13 residues. V was shortened by 0 bases and J by 4 bases, with 4 bases between the two germline ends. Germline-derived CDR1 and CDR2 are MNHEY and SVGAGI. The CDR3 is CASSYSMNQPQHF. CDR3 sequence (DNA): TGTGCCAGCAGTTACTCCATGAATCAGCCCCAGCATTTT.

This chain uses TRBV27 with TRBJ2-3, with D possibly TRBD2 on 6 matching bases. V was pared by 8 bases and J by 2 bases, with 11 bases between. The CDR3 has 13 residues. Looked up from germline, CDR1 is MNHEY and CDR2 is SMNVEV (reference sequence). The CDR3 DNA is TGTGCCAGCGAGGGCGGGGACACAGATACGCAGTATTTT. Translating it yields CASEGGDTDTQYF.

This chain connects TRBV2 to TRBJ1-5, with no clear D. The CDR3 sequence is 14 residues long. Germline V gene sequence: CDR1 SNHLY, CDR2 FYNNEI. The V gene lost 9 bases and the J gene lost 0 bases, with 12 bases spanning the gap. The CDR3 DNA sequence: TGTGCCAGTAGAACGGCGGTTAGCAATCAGCCCCAGCATTTT. It is translated as CASRTAVSNQPQHF.

This chain connects TRBV27 to TRBJ2-4; 8 nucleotides align to TRBD1. Germline V CDR1 and CDR2: MNHEY, SMNVEV (reference sequence). This CDR3 has 14 amino acids. The trim removed 5 bases at V and 8 bases at J, leaving 8 bases unmatched. CDR3 in amino acids: CASSPRQGLHIQYF. CDR3 DNA sequence: TGTGCCAGCAGTCCCCGACAGGGGTTGCACATTCAGTACTTC.

The genes are TRBV6-1 and TRBJ2-2; 9 bases are shared with TRBD2. Germline loops: CDR1 MNHNS, CDR2 SASEGT. Losses at the gene ends were 8 bases for V and 7 bases for J; bases not matched to a gene: 14. The CDR3 contains 16 residues. The CDR3 region has the DNA TGTGCCAGCGATAGGCTAGCGGGATATAGTGGCGGGGAGCTGTTTTTT. Protein product: CASDRLAGYSGGELFF.

This chain connects TRBV27 to TRBJ2-7; the D gene is possibly TRBD2 (5 bases). This CDR3 comprises 14 residues. CDR1 is MNHEY, CDR2 SMNVEV, per germline (reference sequence). The V end was cut by 5 bases, the J end by 1 base, with 12 bases between. CDR3 in DNA: TGTGCCAGCAGTCTCGGACGGGGATCCTACGAGCAGTACTTC. This sequence encodes CASSLGRGSYEQYF.

This clonotype has only a few counts. CDR3 nucleotide sequence: TGTGCCAGCAGTAGCGGGGGTAGTTCTTACTTC. This sequence encodes CASSSGGSSYF. V and J are TRBV27 and TRBJ2-7, with 8 bases fitting TRBD2. V lost 5 bases to trimming and J lost 13 bases; unmatched junction nucleotides: 7. CDR1 is MNHEY and CDR2 is SMNVEV in the germline V gene (reference sequence). The CDR3 covers 11 residues.

V gene TRBV25-1 combines with J gene TRBJ2-2; no clear D gene. The germline V gene encodes CDR1 MGHDK and CDR2 SYGVNS. The V and J ends lost 4 bases and 1 base respectively, with 4 bases between them. This CDR3 region has 13 residues. CDR3: CASSVVNTGELFF. As DNA, the CDR3 is TGTGCCAGCAGTGTTGTGAACACCGGGGAGCTGTTTTTT.

The chain joins TRBV20-1 to TRBJ1-2, with 8 bases matching TRBD1. V lost 0 bases, J lost 6 bases, and 0 bases stayed unmatched. Per germline, CDR1 DFQATT and CDR2 SNEGSKA (reference sequence). This CDR3 comprises 12 residues. The CDR3 coding sequence is TGCAGTGCTAGAGAACAGGGGGATGGCTACACCTTC. Its protein product is CSAREQGDGYTF.

The DNA of the CDR3 is TGTGCCATCAGTGAGTCAGGAGGGAACTACGAGCAGTACTTC. This gives the protein CAISESGGNYEQYF. The genes are TRBV10-3 and TRBJ2-7; D is perhaps TRBD2 (6 bases). This CDR3 is built from 14 residues. With 0 bases removed from V and 3 bases from J, the gap between germline ends came to 9 bases. Germline CDR1 is ENHRY and CDR2 is SYGVKD.